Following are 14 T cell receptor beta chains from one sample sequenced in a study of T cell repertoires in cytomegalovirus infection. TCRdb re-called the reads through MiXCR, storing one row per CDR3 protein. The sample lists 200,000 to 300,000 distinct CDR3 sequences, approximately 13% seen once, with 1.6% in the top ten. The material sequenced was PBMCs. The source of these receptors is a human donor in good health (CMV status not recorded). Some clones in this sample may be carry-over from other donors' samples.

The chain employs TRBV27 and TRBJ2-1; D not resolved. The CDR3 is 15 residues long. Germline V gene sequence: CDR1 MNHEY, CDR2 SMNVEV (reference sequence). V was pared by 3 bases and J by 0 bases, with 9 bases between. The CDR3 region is CASSFNGFSYNEQFF. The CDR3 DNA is TGTGCCAGCAGTTTCAACGGGTTCTCCTACAATGAGCAGTTCTTC.

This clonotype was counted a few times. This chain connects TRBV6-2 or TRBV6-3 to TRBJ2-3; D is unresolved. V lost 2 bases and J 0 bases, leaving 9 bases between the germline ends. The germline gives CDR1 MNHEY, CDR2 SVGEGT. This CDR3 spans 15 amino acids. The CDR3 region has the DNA TGTGCCAGCAGTTACGAGGCGGATAGCACAGATACGCAGTATTTT. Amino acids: CASSYEADSTDTQYF.

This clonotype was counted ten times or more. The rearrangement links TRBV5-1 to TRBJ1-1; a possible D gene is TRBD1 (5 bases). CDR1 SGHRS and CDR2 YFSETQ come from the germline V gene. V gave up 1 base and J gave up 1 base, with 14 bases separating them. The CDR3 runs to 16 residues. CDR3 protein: CASSLPREYWNTEAFF. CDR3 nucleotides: TGCGCCAGCAGCTTGCCCAGGGAGTATTGGAACACTGAAGCTTTCTTT.

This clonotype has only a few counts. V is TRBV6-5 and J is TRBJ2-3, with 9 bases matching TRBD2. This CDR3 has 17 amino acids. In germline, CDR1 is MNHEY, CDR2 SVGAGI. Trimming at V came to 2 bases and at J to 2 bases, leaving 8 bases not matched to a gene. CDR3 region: CASSYQPAGGPTDTQYF. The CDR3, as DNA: TGTGCCAGCAGTTACCAACCAGCGGGAGGACCCACAGATACGCAGTATTTT.

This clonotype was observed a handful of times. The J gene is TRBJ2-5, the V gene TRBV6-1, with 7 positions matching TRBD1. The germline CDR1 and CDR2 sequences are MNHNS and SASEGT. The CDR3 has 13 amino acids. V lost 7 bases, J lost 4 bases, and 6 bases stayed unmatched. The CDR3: CASTQTGVETQYF. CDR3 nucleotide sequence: TGTGCCAGCACCCAAACAGGGGTAGAGACCCAGTACTTC.

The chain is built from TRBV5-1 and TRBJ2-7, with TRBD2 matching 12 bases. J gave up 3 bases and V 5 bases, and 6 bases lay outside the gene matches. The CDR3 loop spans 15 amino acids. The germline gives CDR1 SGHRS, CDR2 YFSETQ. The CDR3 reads CASSWTSGIVYEQYF. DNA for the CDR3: TGCGCCAGCAGTTGGACTAGCGGGATAGTCTACGAGCAGTACTTC. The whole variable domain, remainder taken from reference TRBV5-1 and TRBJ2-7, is KAGVTQTPRYLIKTRGQQVTLSCSPISGHRSVSWYQQTPGQGLQFLFEYFSETQRNKGNFPGRFSGRQFSNSRSEMNVSTLELGDSALYLCASSWTSGIVYEQYFGPGTRLTVT.

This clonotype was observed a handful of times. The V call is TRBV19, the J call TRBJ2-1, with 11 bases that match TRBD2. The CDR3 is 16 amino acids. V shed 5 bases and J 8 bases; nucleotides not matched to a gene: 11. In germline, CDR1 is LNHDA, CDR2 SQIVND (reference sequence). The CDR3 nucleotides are TGTGCCAGTAGTTCGGTACTAGCGGGAGAATTCGATGAGCAGTTCTTC. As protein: CASSSVLAGEFDEQFF.

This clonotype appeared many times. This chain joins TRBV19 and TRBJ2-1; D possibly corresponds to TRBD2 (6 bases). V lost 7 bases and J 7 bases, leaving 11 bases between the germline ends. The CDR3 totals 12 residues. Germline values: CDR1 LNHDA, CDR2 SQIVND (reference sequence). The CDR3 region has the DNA TGTGCCAGTACTGCGGGGCGGAATGAGCAGTTCTTC. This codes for CASTAGRNEQFF.

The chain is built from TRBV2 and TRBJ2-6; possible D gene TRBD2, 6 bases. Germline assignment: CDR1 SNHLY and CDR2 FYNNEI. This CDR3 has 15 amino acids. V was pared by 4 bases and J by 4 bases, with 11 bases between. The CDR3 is CASSVGGVGANVLTF. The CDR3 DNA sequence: TGTGCCAGCAGTGTCGGCGGGGTCGGGGCCAACGTCCTGACTTTC.

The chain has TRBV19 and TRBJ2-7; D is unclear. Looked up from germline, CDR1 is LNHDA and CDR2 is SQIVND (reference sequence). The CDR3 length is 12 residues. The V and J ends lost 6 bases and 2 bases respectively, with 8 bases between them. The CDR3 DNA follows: TGTGCCAGTAGCGAAATTCCCTACGAGCAGTACTTC. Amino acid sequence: CASSEIPYEQYF.

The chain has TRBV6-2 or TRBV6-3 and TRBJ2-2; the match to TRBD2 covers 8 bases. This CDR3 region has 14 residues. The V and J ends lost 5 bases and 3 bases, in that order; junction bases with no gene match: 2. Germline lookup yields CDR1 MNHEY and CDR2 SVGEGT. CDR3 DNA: TGTGCCAGCAGTCGAGCGGGAGACACCGGGGAGCTGTTTTTT. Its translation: CASSRAGDTGELFF.

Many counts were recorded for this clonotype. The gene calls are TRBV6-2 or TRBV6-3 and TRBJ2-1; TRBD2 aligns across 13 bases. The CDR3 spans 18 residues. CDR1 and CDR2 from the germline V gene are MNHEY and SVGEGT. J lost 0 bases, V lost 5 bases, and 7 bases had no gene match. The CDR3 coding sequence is TGTGCCAGCAGTCCCCCGACTAGCGGGGGGCGCTCCTACAATGAGCAGTTCTTC. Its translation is CASSPPTSGGRSYNEQFF.

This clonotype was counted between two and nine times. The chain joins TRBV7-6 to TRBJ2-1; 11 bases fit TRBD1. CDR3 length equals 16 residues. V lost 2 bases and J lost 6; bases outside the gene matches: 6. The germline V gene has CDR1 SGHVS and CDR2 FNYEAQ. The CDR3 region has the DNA TGTGCCAGCAGCTTATTAACCGGGACAGGGGGCAATGAGCAGTTCTTC. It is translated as CASSLLTGTGGNEQFF.

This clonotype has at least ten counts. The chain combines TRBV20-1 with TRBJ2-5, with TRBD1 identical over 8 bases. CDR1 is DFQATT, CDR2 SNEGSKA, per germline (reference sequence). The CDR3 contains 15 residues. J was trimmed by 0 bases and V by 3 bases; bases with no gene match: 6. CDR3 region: CSASGRGQDQETQYF. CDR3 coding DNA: TGCAGTGCTAGCGGGCGGGGACAGGACCAAGAGACCCAGTACTTC.